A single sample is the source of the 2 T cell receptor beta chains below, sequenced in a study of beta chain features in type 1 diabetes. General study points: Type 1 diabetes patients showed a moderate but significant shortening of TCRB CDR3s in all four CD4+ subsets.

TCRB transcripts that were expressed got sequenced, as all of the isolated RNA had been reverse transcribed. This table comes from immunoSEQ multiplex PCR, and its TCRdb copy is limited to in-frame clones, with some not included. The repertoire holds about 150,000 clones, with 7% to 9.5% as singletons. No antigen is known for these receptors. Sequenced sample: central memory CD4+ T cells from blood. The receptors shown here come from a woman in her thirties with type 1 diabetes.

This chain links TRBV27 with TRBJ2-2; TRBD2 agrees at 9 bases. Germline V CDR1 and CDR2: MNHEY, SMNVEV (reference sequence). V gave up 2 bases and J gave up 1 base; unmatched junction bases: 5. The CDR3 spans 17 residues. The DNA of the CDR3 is TGTGCCAGCAGTTTAGGCGGGAGGGCCGGGAACACCGGGGAGCTGTTTTTT. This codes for CASSLGGRAGNTGELFF.

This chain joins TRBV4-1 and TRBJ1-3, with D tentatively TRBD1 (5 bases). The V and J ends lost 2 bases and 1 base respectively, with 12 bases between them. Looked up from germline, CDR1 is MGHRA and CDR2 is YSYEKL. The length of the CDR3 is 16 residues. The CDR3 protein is CASSQQDSDSGNTIYF. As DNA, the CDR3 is TGCGCCAGCAGCCAACAAGACAGCGATTCTGGAAACACCATATATTTT.